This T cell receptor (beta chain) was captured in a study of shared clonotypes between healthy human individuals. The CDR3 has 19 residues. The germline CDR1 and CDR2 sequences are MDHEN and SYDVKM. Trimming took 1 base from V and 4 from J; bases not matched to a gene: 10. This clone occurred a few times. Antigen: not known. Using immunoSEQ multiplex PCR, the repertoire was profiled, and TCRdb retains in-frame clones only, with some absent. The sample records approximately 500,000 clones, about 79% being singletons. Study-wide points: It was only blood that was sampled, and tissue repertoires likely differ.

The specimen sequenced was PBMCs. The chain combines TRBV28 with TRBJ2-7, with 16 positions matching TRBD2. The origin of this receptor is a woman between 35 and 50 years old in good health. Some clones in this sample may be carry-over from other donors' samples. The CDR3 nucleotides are TGTGCCAGCAGTTTATTGGGTTGGGGGACTAGCGGGAGGGTTTACGAGCAGTACTTC. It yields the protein CASSLLGWGTSGRVYEQYF.